Below are 3 T cell receptor beta chains sequenced from a single sample in a study of cytomegalovirus exposure and HLA in healthy donors. The PCR had 60 Vbeta and 13 Jbeta primers. The table came from immunoSEQ multiplex PCR; TCRdb's copy has only in-frame clones and leaves some out. The sample has about 120,000 clones; about 85% are singletons. Input material: PBMCs. The receptors come from a man younger than 30 in good health and CMV-seropositive.

The chain recombines TRBV30 with TRBJ1-6; no clear D gene. The CDR3 contains 14 residues. CDR1 GTSNPN and CDR2 SVGIG come from the germline V gene (reference sequence). V lost 0 bases and J lost 7, with 10 bases in between. CDR3 DNA sequence: TGTGCCTGGAGTGTACAGTCAAGGAATTCACCCCTCCACTTT. This sequence encodes CAWSVQSRNSPLHF.

The chain carries TRBV4-2 and TRBJ1-2; TRBD1 matches 9 bases. Trimming at V came to 4 bases and at J to 7 bases, leaving 7 bases not matched to a gene. Germline V lookup: CDR1 LGHNA, CDR2 YNFKEQ. The CDR3 runs to 14 residues. CDR3 sequence: CASSPAGTGTGYTF. In DNA form, the CDR3 reads TGTGCCAGCAGCCCAGCCGGGACAGGGACTGGCTACACCTTC.

This chain uses TRBV9 with TRBJ2-1; 7 bases are a match to TRBD2. This CDR3 has 15 amino acids. The junction had 3 bases not matched to a gene; V was cut back by 1 base and J by 2 bases. Germline CDR1 reads SGDLS; CDR2 reads YYNGEE. CDR3: CASSVSGLPYNEQFF. In nucleotides, the CDR3 is TGTGCCAGCAGCGTATCGGGACTACCCTACAATGAGCAGTTCTTC.